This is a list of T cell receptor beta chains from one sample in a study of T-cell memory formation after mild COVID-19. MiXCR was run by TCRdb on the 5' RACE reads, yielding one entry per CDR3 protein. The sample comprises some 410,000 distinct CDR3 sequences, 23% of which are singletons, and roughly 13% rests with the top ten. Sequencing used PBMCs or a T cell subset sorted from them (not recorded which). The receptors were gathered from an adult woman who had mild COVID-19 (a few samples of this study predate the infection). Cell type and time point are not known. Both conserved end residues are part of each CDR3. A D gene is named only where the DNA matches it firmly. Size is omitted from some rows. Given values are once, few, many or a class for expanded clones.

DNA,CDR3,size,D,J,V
TGTGCCAGCAGCGACACACAGGACGGGGGATACAATGAGCAGTTCTTC,CASSDTQDGGYNEQFF,-,-,TRBJ2-1,TRBV7-9
TGCAGTGCTAGGGCCTTAGATGGGGCCCGCTATGGCTACACCTTC,CSARALDGARYGYTF,few,-,TRBJ1-2,TRBV20-1
TGCGCCAGCAGCTTGGCCCAACTAGCGGGCAGCACAGATACGCAGTATTTT,CASSLAQLAGSTDTQYF,few,TRBD2,TRBJ2-3,TRBV5-1
TGTGCCAGCAGTGAATTAGGACAGGGGACCTACGAGCAGTACTTC,CASSELGQGTYEQYF,-,TRBD1,TRBJ2-7,TRBV25-1
TGTGCCAGTAGTATAGAGGGGACTCGGACGGATGAGCAGTTCTTC,CASSIEGTRTDEQFF,-,-,TRBJ2-1,TRBV19
TGTGCCAGCAGCTTAGACTTGCGCCTCACAGATACGCAGTATTTT,CASSLDLRLTDTQYF,many,-,TRBJ2-3,TRBV7-2
TGTGCCAGCACCTCAGGGGGCCCTTTACAGCCCCAGCATTTT,CASTSGGPLQPQHF,few,TRBD1,TRBJ1-5,TRBV12-3/TRBV12-4
TGTGCCAGCAGCTTAACACCGCAGTCCTACAATGAGCAGTTCTTC,CASSLTPQSYNEQFF,few,-,TRBJ2-1,TRBV7-3
TGTGCCAGCAGCCAAGATGAGGGAGGGAGCAATCAGCCCCAGCATTTT,CASSQDEGGSNQPQHF,-,-,TRBJ1-5,TRBV3-1
TGTGCCAGCAGCCCCCTCGTTTTTGCCGGGGAGCTGTTTTTT,CASSPLVFAGELFF,few,-,TRBJ2-2,TRBV7-3
TGTGCCAGTAGTATTTCGGGCCCAGTAAGAGGCTATGGCTACACCTTC,CASSISGPVRGYGYTF,-,-,TRBJ1-2,TRBV19
TGTGCCAGCAGCAATGGACGGACCGGGGAGCTGTTTTTT,CASSNGRTGELFF,few,-,TRBJ2-2,TRBV7-2
TGTGCCAGCAGCCTCCGGGGGAGGGGCAGCTATGGCTACACCTTC,CASSLRGRGSYGYTF,-,-,TRBJ1-2,TRBV7-2
TGCAGTGCTAGAGGGGACGGCCTACTACTCTACGAGCAGTACTTC,CSARGDGLLLYEQYF,once,-,TRBJ2-7,TRBV20-1
TGTGCCAGTAGCCCGGGACAGGGGTTAGGTGGCTACACCTTC,CASSPGQGLGGYTF,few,TRBD1,TRBJ1-2,TRBV19
TGCGCCAGCAGCCAAGAGGGGACAGGGGGGTTTTATGGCTACACCTTC,CASSQEGTGGFYGYTF,few,TRBD1,TRBJ1-2,TRBV4-1
TGCGCCAGCAGCCCGGGACAGGGCTTAGATACGCAGTATTTT,CASSPGQGLDTQYF,few,TRBD1,TRBJ2-3,TRBV5-1
TGTGCCTGGAGTGTCCCCCCTCGGCGGCGTTATAATTCACCCCTCCACTTT,CAWSVPPRRRYNSPLHF,-,-,TRBJ1-6,TRBV30
TGTGCCAGGAGTAGCAATCAGCCCCAGCATTTT,CARSSNQPQHF,-,-,TRBJ1-5,TRBV27
TGTGCCAGCAGCTCCCGGGACAGCCCCCTGGACGAGCAGTACTTC,CASSSRDSPLDEQYF,-,TRBD1,TRBJ2-7,TRBV7-6
TGCAGCGTTGAACGGGACAGGGGTCCCTCCTACGAGCAGTACTTC,CSVERDRGPSYEQYF,few,TRBD1,TRBJ2-7,TRBV29-1
TGCAGTGCTAGCGAGGGCAGCTCCTACAATGAGCAGTTCTTC,CSASEGSSYNEQFF,-,-,TRBJ2-1,TRBV20-1